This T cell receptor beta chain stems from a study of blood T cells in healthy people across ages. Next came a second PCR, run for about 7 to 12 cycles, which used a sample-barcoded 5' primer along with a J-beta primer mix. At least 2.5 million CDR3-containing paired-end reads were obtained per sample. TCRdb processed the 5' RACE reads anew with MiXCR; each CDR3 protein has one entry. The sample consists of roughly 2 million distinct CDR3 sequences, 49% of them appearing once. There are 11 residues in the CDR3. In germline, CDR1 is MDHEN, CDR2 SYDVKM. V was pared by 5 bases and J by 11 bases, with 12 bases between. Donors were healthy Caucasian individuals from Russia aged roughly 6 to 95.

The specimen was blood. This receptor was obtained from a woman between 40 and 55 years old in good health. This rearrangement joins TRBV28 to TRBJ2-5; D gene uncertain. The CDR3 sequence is CASSLTYGQYF. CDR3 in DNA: TGTGCCAGCAGTCTGACCTACGGGCAGTACTTC.